This T cell receptor beta chain was captured in a study of T cells in Graves' hyperthyroidism and ophthalmopathy. Uncontrolled infections, other autoimmune diseases, pregnancy or lactation led to exclusion of patients. First hyperthyroidism diagnosis is when the blood sample was obtained, before any ophthalmopathy symptoms. The PBMCs were sourced from fresh peripheral blood (about 10 ml). The TCR beta CDR3 regions underwent amplification using RNA transcripts as the source. The HTBI primer set drove a first-round RT-PCR of the TCR CDR3. TCRdb recomputed calls from the multiplex PCR reads with MiXCR, one row per CDR3 protein. This sample has some 400,000 distinct CDR3 sequences; approximately 13% occur once, and the top ten carry less than 25%. Trimming pared 4 bases from V and 7 bases from J, leaving 13 bases between. The germline V gene has CDR1 GTSNPN and CDR2 SVGIG (reference sequence). The CDR3 totals 13 residues.

Sample: blood. This TCR was recovered from a young man with Graves' hyperthyroidism that later progressed to Graves' ophthalmopathy. This chain uses TRBV30 with TRBJ1-4; tentative D call: TRBD1 (5 bases). The CDR3 DNA follows: TGTGCCTGGAAAGAGGGGATCTCTGAAAAACTGTTTTTT. The encoded protein is CAWKEGISEKLFF.